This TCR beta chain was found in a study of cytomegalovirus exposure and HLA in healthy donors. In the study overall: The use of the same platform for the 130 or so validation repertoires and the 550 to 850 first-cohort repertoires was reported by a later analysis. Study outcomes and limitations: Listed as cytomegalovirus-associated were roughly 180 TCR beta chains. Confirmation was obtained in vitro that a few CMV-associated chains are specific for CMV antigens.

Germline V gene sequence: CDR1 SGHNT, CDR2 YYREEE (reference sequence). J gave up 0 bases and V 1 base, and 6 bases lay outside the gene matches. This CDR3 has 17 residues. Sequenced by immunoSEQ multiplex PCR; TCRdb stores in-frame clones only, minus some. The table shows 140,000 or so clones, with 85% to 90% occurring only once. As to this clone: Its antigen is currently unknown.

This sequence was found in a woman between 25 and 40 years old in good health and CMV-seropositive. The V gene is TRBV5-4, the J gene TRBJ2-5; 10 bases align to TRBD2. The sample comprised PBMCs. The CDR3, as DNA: TGTGCCAGCAGCTTGTATTCTAGCGGGGGCAACCAAGAGACCCAGTACTTC. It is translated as CASSLYSSGGNQETQYF.